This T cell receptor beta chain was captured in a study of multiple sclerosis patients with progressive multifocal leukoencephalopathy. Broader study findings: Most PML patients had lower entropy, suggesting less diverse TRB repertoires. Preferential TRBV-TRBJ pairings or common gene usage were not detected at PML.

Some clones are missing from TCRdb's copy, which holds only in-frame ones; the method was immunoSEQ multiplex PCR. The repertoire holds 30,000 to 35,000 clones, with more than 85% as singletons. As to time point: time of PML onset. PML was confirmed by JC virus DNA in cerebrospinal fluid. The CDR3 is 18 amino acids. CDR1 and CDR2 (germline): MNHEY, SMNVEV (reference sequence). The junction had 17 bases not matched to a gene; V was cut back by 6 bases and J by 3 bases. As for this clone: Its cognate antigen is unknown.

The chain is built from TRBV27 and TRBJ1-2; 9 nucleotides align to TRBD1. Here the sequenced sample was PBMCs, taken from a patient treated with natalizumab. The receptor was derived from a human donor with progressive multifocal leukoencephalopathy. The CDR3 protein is CASSNRQGGLLGDYGYTF. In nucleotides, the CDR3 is TGTGCCAGCAGCAACCGACAGGGGGGTCTCCTTGGGGACTATGGCTACACCTTC.